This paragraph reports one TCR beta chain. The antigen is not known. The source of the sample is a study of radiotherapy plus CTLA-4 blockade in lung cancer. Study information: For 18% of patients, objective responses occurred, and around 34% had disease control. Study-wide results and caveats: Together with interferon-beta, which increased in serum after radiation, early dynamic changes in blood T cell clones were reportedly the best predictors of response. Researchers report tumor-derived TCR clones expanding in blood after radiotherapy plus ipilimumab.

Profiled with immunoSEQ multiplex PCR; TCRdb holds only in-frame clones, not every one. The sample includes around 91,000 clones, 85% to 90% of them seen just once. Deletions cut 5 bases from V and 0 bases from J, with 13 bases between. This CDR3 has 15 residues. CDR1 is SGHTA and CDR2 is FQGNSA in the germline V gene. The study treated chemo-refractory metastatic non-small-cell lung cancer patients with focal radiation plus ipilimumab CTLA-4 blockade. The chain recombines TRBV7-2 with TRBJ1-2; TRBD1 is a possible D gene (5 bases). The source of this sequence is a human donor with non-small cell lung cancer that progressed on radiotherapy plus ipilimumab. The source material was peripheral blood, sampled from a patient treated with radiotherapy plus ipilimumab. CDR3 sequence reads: CASSQQAFTNYGYTF. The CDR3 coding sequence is TGTGCCAGCAGCCAACAGGCCTTCACTAACTATGGCTACACCTTC.